This is a list of T cell receptor beta chains from one sample in a study of brain T cells in children with intractable seizures. Profiling relied on immunoSEQ multiplex PCR, and the TCRdb table lists in-frame clones only, not all of them. The sample consists of roughly 80,000 clones, 91% of them appearing once. Here the sequenced sample was peripheral blood, taken at surgery. These receptors all stem from a girl between 2 and 10 years old with Rasmussen encephalitis and intractable seizures. CDR3s include the opening cysteine and the closing phenylalanine or tryptophan. The order of the fields is D gene, clone size, J gene, V gene, CDR3 length, CDR3 DNA, CDR3 protein. A D gene is named only where the DNA matches it firmly. The size of a clone is reported for some rows only, either as once, few or many, or as a class for expanded clones.

d_gene: TRBD1
abundance: NA
j_gene: TRBJ2-6
v_gene: TRBV6-4
len: 15
CDR3nt: TGTGCCAGCAGTACCCAAACAGGGGGAGGCAACGTCCTGACTTTC
CDR3aa: CASSTQTGGGNVLTF

d_gene: NA
abundance: NA
j_gene: TRBJ2-1
v_gene: TRBV7-9
len: 14
CDR3nt: TGTGCCAGCAGCGGCAGAGGGGGGCGCAATGAGCAGTTCTTC
CDR3aa: CASSGRGGRNEQFF

d_gene: NA
abundance: NA
j_gene: TRBJ2-7
v_gene: TRBV28
len: 13
CDR3nt: TGTGCCAGCACGGCCCTACCATACTACGAGCAGTACTTC
CDR3aa: CASTALPYYEQYF

d_gene: NA
abundance: once
j_gene: TRBJ1-5
v_gene: TRBV12-3/TRBV12-4
len: 13
CDR3nt: TGTGCCAGCAGTTTTAAAGTTAATCAGCCCCAGCATTTT
CDR3aa: CASSFKVNQPQHF

d_gene: NA
abundance: NA
j_gene: TRBJ2-2
v_gene: TRBV9
len: 16
CDR3nt: TGTGCCAGCAGCGTACCCCGCGGGGGCGGGACCGGGGAGCTGTTTTTT
CDR3aa: CASSVPRGGGTGELFF

d_gene: TRBD2
abundance: NA
j_gene: TRBJ2-1
v_gene: TRBV12-5
len: 15
CDR3nt: TGTGCTAGTGGTTACGGACTAGCGGGGGCCAATGAGCAGTTCTTC
CDR3aa: CASGYGLAGANEQFF

d_gene: TRBD1
abundance: NA
j_gene: TRBJ2-2
v_gene: TRBV11-2
len: 15
CDR3nt: TGTGCCAGCAGCTCACTAGGGGGCCCCGCCGGGGAGCTGTTTTTT
CDR3aa: CASSSLGGPAGELFF

d_gene: NA
abundance: NA
j_gene: TRBJ2-7
v_gene: TRBV30
len: 12
CDR3nt: TGTGCCTCGAGGGGCTCTTCCTACGAGCAGTACTTC
CDR3aa: CASRGSSYEQYF

d_gene: TRBD2
abundance: NA
j_gene: TRBJ2-1
v_gene: TRBV6-5
len: 13
CDR3nt: TGTGCCAGCTCCGAGCGGGAGGGTCATGAGCAGTTCTTC
CDR3aa: CASSEREGHEQFF

d_gene: NA
abundance: NA
j_gene: TRBJ2-5
v_gene: TRBV9
len: 13
CDR3nt: TGTGCCAGCAGCGTAGGGGCAGGAGAGACCCAGTACTTC
CDR3aa: CASSVGAGETQYF

d_gene: NA
abundance: NA
j_gene: TRBJ2-7
v_gene: TRBV7-9
len: 12
CDR3nt: TGTGCCAGCAGCTCCGTAGCCTACGAGCAGTACTTC
CDR3aa: CASSSVAYEQYF

d_gene: NA
abundance: NA
j_gene: TRBJ2-7
v_gene: TRBV14
len: 13
CDR3nt: TGTGCCAGCAGCCGACGGGGGTCCACCGAGCAGTACTTC
CDR3aa: CASSRRGSTEQYF

d_gene: NA
abundance: NA
j_gene: TRBJ2-2
v_gene: TRBV9
len: 16
CDR3nt: TGTGCCAGCAGCGTAGCTGGGGACCTTCTCACCGGGGAGCTGTTTTTT
CDR3aa: CASSVAGDLLTGELFF

d_gene: TRBD2
abundance: NA
j_gene: TRBJ2-3
v_gene: TRBV27
len: 14
CDR3nt: TGTGCCAGCAGTACCGGGACTATCACAGATACGCAGTATTTT
CDR3aa: CASSTGTITDTQYF

d_gene: NA
abundance: NA
j_gene: TRBJ2-3
v_gene: TRBV10-1
len: 14
CDR3nt: TGCGCCAGCAGTGTTTCGGGGCGCACAGATACGCAGTATTTT
CDR3aa: CASSVSGRTDTQYF

d_gene: TRBD1
abundance: NA
j_gene: TRBJ2-6
v_gene: TRBV5-1
len: 22
CDR3nt: TGCGCCAGCAGCTTGGGGAGGACAGGGAACGTTCCGTTAAGCTCTGGGGCCAACGTCCTGACTTTC
CDR3aa: CASSLGRTGNVPLSSGANVLTF

d_gene: NA
abundance: NA
j_gene: TRBJ2-5
v_gene: TRBV7-3
len: 13
CDR3nt: TGTGCCAGCAGCTTAATCGGAGACGGGACCCAGTACTTC
CDR3aa: CASSLIGDGTQYF

d_gene: TRBD2
abundance: NA
j_gene: TRBJ2-3
v_gene: TRBV19
len: 16
CDR3nt: TGTGCCAGTAGTCCCGCTAGCGGCGCTAGCACAGATACGCAGTATTTT
CDR3aa: CASSPASGASTDTQYF

d_gene: NA
abundance: NA
j_gene: TRBJ1-5
v_gene: TRBV19
len: 14
CDR3nt: TGTGCCAGTAGTGGGGGTGCTGCAAATCAGCCCCAGCATTTT
CDR3aa: CASSGGAANQPQHF

d_gene: TRBD2
abundance: NA
j_gene: TRBJ2-7
v_gene: TRBV5-1
len: 14
CDR3nt: TGCGCCAGCAGCGAGACTAGCCCTTTTTACGAGCAGTACTTC
CDR3aa: CASSETSPFYEQYF

d_gene: TRBD2
abundance: NA
j_gene: TRBJ2-3
v_gene: TRBV7-3
len: 17
CDR3nt: TGTGCCAGCAGCTTAGGGGCTAGCGGGACCAGCACAGATACGCAGTATTTT
CDR3aa: CASSLGASGTSTDTQYF

d_gene: NA
abundance: NA
j_gene: TRBJ1-1
v_gene: TRBV9
len: 14
CDR3nt: TGTGCCAGCAGCGTAGGAGGCCAGAGCACTGAAGCTTTCTTT
CDR3aa: CASSVGGQSTEAFF

d_gene: TRBD1
abundance: NA
j_gene: TRBJ2-1
v_gene: TRBV6-2/TRBV6-3
len: 16
CDR3nt: TGTGCCAGCAGTTACTCCCGGGACAGGGGGTTCCATGAGCAGTTCTTC
CDR3aa: CASSYSRDRGFHEQFF

d_gene: NA
abundance: NA
j_gene: TRBJ1-1
v_gene: TRBV15
len: 14
CDR3nt: TGTGCCACCAGCAGAATAATTGGAGACACTGAAGCTTTCTTT
CDR3aa: CATSRIIGDTEAFF

d_gene: NA
abundance: once
j_gene: TRBJ2-1
v_gene: TRBV27
len: 13
CDR3nt: TGTGCCAGCAGTTTATTACCCCTTGATGAGCAGTTCTTC
CDR3aa: CASSLLPLDEQFF

d_gene: NA
abundance: NA
j_gene: TRBJ1-6
v_gene: TRBV25-1
len: 14
CDR3nt: TGTGCCAGCAGTGTTCCCCAGCCGCATTCACCCCTCCACTTT
CDR3aa: CASSVPQPHSPLHF

d_gene: NA
abundance: NA
j_gene: TRBJ1-1
v_gene: TRBV7-3
len: 13
CDR3nt: TGTGCCAGCAGCTCCTCAGTAGGCACTGAAGCTTTCTTT
CDR3aa: CASSSSVGTEAFF

d_gene: NA
abundance: NA
j_gene: TRBJ1-5
v_gene: TRBV29-1
len: 11
CDR3nt: TGCAGCGTTACGTCCAATCAGCCCCAGCATTTT
CDR3aa: CSVTSNQPQHF

d_gene: TRBD1
abundance: NA
j_gene: TRBJ2-2
v_gene: TRBV11-3
len: 17
CDR3nt: TGTGCCAGCAGCTTAGTTTGGGACAGGGAATACACCGGGGAGCTGTTTTTT
CDR3aa: CASSLVWDREYTGELFF

d_gene: TRBD1
abundance: NA
j_gene: TRBJ2-7
v_gene: TRBV11-3
len: 15
CDR3nt: TGTGCCAGCAGCTTAGAGGGACAGGCCTCCTACGAGCAGTACTTC
CDR3aa: CASSLEGQASYEQYF

d_gene: NA
abundance: NA
j_gene: TRBJ1-1
v_gene: TRBV25-1
len: 14
CDR3nt: TGTGCCAGCAGTCTCCCAGGGACGGACACTGAAGCTTTCTTT
CDR3aa: CASSLPGTDTEAFF

d_gene: TRBD1
abundance: NA
j_gene: TRBJ1-4
v_gene: TRBV11-1
len: 14
CDR3nt: TGTGCCAGCCGCCGGGACAGGGGAAATGAAAAACTGTTTTTT
CDR3aa: CASRRDRGNEKLFF

d_gene: NA
abundance: once
j_gene: TRBJ1-1
v_gene: TRBV18
len: 14
CDR3nt: TGTGCCAGCTCACCAATAAGGGGTTGGGCTGAAGCTTTCTTT
CDR3aa: CASSPIRGWAEAFF

d_gene: TRBD2
abundance: once
j_gene: TRBJ2-1
v_gene: TRBV11-2
len: 16
CDR3nt: TGTGCCAGCAGCTTAGATTTAGCGGGAGGGCTGAATGAGCAGTTCTTC
CDR3aa: CASSLDLAGGLNEQFF

d_gene: NA
abundance: NA
j_gene: TRBJ2-5
v_gene: TRBV6-5
len: 13
CDR3nt: TGTGCCAGCGGGGAGGGGGCCCAAGAGACCCAGTACTTC
CDR3aa: CASGEGAQETQYF

d_gene: NA
abundance: NA
j_gene: TRBJ1-2
v_gene: TRBV21-1
len: 13
CDR3nt: TGTGCCAGCAGTTTGGACATGCCTTATGGCTACACCTTC
CDR3aa: CASSLDMPYGYTF

d_gene: NA
abundance: NA
j_gene: TRBJ2-7
v_gene: TRBV28
len: 13
CDR3nt: TGTGCCAGCAGTTCAATATCCCCAACCCTTGCGTACTTC
CDR3aa: CASSSISPTLAYF

d_gene: TRBD2
abundance: NA
j_gene: TRBJ2-3
v_gene: TRBV7-3
len: 15
CDR3nt: TGTGCCAGCAGGTCGAGCGGGACCCTCACAGATACGCAGTATTTT
CDR3aa: CASRSSGTLTDTQYF

d_gene: NA
abundance: NA
j_gene: TRBJ2-3
v_gene: TRBV6-6
len: 16
CDR3nt: TGTGCCAGCAGTTACGGCTATCCCTCTAGCACAGATACGCAGTATTTT
CDR3aa: CASSYGYPSSTDTQYF

d_gene: NA
abundance: NA
j_gene: TRBJ2-7
v_gene: TRBV2
len: 12
CDR3nt: TGTGCCTCCCGAGAGTTGATCTACGAGCAGTACTTC
CDR3aa: CASRELIYEQYF

d_gene: NA
abundance: once
j_gene: TRBJ1-2
v_gene: TRBV19
len: 17
CDR3nt: TGTGCCAGTAGTGTAATTTCAGGGTCGGGGGCCATTTGGGGCTACACCTTC
CDR3aa: CASSVISGSGAIWGYTF

d_gene: TRBD2
abundance: NA
j_gene: TRBJ2-1
v_gene: TRBV7-8
len: 17
CDR3nt: TGTGCCAGCAGCATCGGACTAGCGGGAGGGGAAGGCAATGAGCAGTTCTTC
CDR3aa: CASSIGLAGGEGNEQFF

d_gene: NA
abundance: NA
j_gene: TRBJ1-3
v_gene: TRBV6-1
len: 16
CDR3nt: TGTGCCAGCAGTGTACAGGGACGGCGCTCTGGAAACACCATATATTTT
CDR3aa: CASSVQGRRSGNTIYF

d_gene: NA
abundance: once
j_gene: TRBJ2-1
v_gene: TRBV11-3
len: 12
CDR3nt: TGTGCCAGCAGCTTACCCGACAATGAGCAGTTCTTC
CDR3aa: CASSLPDNEQFF

d_gene: NA
abundance: NA
j_gene: TRBJ2-4
v_gene: TRBV24-1
len: 15
CDR3nt: TGTGCCACCAGTGACGGTCCGACAGCTAAAAACATTCAGTACTTC
CDR3aa: CATSDGPTAKNIQYF

d_gene: TRBD1
abundance: NA
j_gene: TRBJ1-2
v_gene: TRBV6-4
len: 13
CDR3nt: TGTGCCAGCAGCGCTGACAGGGGATATGGCTACACCTTC
CDR3aa: CASSADRGYGYTF

d_gene: TRBD1
abundance: NA
j_gene: TRBJ1-2
v_gene: TRBV7-9
len: 14
CDR3nt: TGTGCCAGCAGCTTAGCGCAGGGGGTGAATGGCTACACCTTC
CDR3aa: CASSLAQGVNGYTF

d_gene: NA
abundance: once
j_gene: TRBJ1-2
v_gene: TRBV9
len: 14
CDR3nt: TGTGCCAGCAGCAGGTCAGGGAGGAGCTATGGCTACACCTTC
CDR3aa: CASSRSGRSYGYTF

d_gene: NA
abundance: NA
j_gene: TRBJ1-5
v_gene: TRBV28
len: 13
CDR3nt: TGTGCCACCAGCTTTCTTTTCGGTCAGCCCCAGCATTTT
CDR3aa: CATSFLFGQPQHF

d_gene: NA
abundance: NA
j_gene: TRBJ2-6
v_gene: TRBV2
len: 12
CDR3nt: TGTGCCAGCAGGGGAGGGGCCAACGTCCTGACTTTC
CDR3aa: CASRGGANVLTF

d_gene: NA
abundance: once
j_gene: TRBJ1-2
v_gene: TRBV27
len: 14
CDR3nt: TGTGCCAGCAGTTCCCCCCGGGGGGCTGGTGGCTACACCTTC
CDR3aa: CASSSPRGAGGYTF

d_gene: TRBD1
abundance: NA
j_gene: TRBJ1-2
v_gene: TRBV6-5
len: 16
CDR3nt: TGTGCCAGCAGTTACCCCCTGGGACAGGGGGCAGGAGGCTACACCTTC
CDR3aa: CASSYPLGQGAGGYTF

d_gene: TRBD1
abundance: NA
j_gene: TRBJ2-2
v_gene: TRBV6-5
len: 15
CDR3nt: TGTGCCAGCAGTCCTCCGGGACAGAGGACCGGGGAGCTGTTTTTT
CDR3aa: CASSPPGQRTGELFF

d_gene: NA
abundance: NA
j_gene: TRBJ1-1
v_gene: TRBV19
len: 15
CDR3nt: TGTGCCAGTAGTACCCGGGACCTCATGAACACTGAAGCTTTCTTT
CDR3aa: CASSTRDLMNTEAFF

d_gene: NA
abundance: NA
j_gene: TRBJ1-1
v_gene: TRBV11-2
len: 12
CDR3nt: TGTGCCAGCAGCCTCGGGGGAGCAGACGGGTTCTTT
CDR3aa: CASSLGGADGFF

d_gene: NA
abundance: NA
j_gene: TRBJ1-2
v_gene: TRBV19
len: 15
CDR3nt: TGTGCCAGTAGTAGCACGCCCCCGGACAACTATGGCTACACCTTC
CDR3aa: CASSSTPPDNYGYTF